This T cell receptor beta chain was retrieved from a study of blood T cells in healthy people across ages. V gave up 3 bases and J gave up 2 bases; unmatched junction bases: 9. The CDR3 is made up of 16 amino acids. Germline CDR1 and CDR2: KGHSH and LQKENI. This clonotype was counted between two and nine times. The target antigen is unknown. Study results and caveats: Naive T cell percentage showed a strong correlation with the diversity of TCR beta.

Sample-barcoded 5' priming and a J-beta primer mix drove a second PCR of roughly 6 to 12 cycles. TCRdb redid the calling of the 5' RACE reads with MiXCR, one entry per CDR3 protein. This table holds around 1,700,000 distinct CDR3 sequences, 28% found once. Material: blood. This chain uses TRBV18 with TRBJ1-2, with 7 positions matching TRBD1. This clonotype was obtained from a young woman in good health. CDR3 loop: CASSPLRTGLNYGYTF. CDR3 sequence (DNA): TGTGCCAGCTCACCCCTTAGGACAGGTTTGAACTATGGCTACACCTTC.